This T cell receptor (beta chain) was sequenced during a study of patients and donors after allogeneic stem cell transplantation (TCRdb year 2020). Trimming at the junction amounts to 4 bases on V and 0 bases on J, and the germline ends lie 11 bases apart. The CDR3 contains 14 residues, cysteine and phenylalanine counted. Kept here is only the CDR3 DNA, which spans 42 bases and is read in frame from base 1. CDR1 SGHRS and CDR2 YFSETQ were looked up in the germline V gene. This clonotype was counted a few times. Its target antigen remains unknown. No per-base quality is available; no much larger clone lies one base away. Libraries were built with RT-PCR. This sample was sequenced with a NextSeq 550. The public reads were quality trimmed at Q25 with fastp and then assembled into clones with MiXCR by TCRdb, keeping productive beta chains. Records with the same CDR3 protein are collapsed into one entry carrying the most frequent genes and DNA. The sample table holds 400,000 to 500,000 distinct CDR3 sequences, of which roughly 16% were seen once. Of the sample, about 7% is held by the ten largest clones.

This sequence originates from a human donor who was either an allogeneic HSCT recipient or a stem cell or donor lymphocyte infusion donor (not recorded which). It is not recorded whose cells these are; they may come from a transplant donor. The chain is made from TRBV5-1 and TRBJ2-7; no D gene can be assigned with confidence. Sequenced input: blood, either unsorted or a sorted T cell fraction (not recorded which). The nucleotides read TGCGCCAGCAGCCCGGCGAGGAGCTCCTACGAGCAGTACTTC. This translates into CASSPARSSYEQYF. With the rest looked up from the reference TRBV5-1 and TRBJ2-7 genes rather than sequenced, the full variable domain is KAGVTQTPRYLIKTRGQQVTLSCSPISGHRSVSWYQQTPGQGLQFLFEYFSETQRNKGNFPGRFSGRQFSNSRSEMNVSTLELGDSALYLCASSPARSSYEQYFGPGTRLTVT.